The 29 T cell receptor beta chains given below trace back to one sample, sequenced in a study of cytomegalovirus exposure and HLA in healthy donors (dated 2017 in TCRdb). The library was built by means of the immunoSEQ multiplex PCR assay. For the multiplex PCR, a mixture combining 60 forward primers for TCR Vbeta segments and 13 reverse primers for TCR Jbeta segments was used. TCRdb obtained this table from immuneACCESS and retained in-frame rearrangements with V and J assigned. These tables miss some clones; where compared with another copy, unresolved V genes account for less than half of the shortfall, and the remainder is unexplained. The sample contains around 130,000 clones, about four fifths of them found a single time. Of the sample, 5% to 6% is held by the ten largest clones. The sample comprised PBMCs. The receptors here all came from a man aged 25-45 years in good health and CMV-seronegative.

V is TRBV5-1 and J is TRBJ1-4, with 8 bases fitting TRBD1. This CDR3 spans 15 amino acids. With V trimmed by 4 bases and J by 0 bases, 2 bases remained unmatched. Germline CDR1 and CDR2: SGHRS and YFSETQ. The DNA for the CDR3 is TGCGCCAGCAGCACACAGGGGGCAACTAATGAAAAACTGTTTTTT. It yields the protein CASSTQGATNEKLFF.

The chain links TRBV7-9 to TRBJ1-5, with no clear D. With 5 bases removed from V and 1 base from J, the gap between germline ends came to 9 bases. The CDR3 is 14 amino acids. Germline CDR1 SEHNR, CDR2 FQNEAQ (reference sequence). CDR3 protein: CASSPDGSNQPQHF. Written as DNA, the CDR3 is TGTGCCAGCAGCCCAGACGGGAGCAATCAGCCCCAGCATTTT.

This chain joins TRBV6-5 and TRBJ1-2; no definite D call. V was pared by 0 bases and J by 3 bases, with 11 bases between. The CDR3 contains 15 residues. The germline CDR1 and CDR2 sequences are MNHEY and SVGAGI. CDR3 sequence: CASSYSDAGDYGYTF. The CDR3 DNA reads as TGTGCCAGCAGTTACTCAGACGCAGGTGACTATGGCTACACCTTC.

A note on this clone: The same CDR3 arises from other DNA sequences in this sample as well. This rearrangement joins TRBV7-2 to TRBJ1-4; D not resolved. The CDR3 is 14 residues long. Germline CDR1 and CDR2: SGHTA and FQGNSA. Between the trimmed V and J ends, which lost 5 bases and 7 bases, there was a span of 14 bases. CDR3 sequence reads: CASSLKTLGEKLFF. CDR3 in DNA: TGTGCCAGCAGCCTAAAGACTCTAGGTGAAAAACTGTTTTTT.

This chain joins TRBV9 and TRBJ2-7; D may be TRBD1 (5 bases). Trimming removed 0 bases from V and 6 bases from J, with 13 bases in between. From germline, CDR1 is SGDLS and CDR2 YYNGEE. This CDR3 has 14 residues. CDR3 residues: CASSVDARAFEQYF. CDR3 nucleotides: TGTGCCAGCAGCGTAGATGCCAGGGCTTTCGAGCAGTACTTC.

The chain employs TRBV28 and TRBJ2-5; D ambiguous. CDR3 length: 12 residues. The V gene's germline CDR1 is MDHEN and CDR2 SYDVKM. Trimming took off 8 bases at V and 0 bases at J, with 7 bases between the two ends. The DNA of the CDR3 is TGTGCCAGCCGTCAGAACCAAGAGACCCAGTACTTC. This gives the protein CASRQNQETQYF. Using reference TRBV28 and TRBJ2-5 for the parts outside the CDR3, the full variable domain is DVKVTQSSRYLVKRTGEKVFLECVQDMDHENMFWYRQDPGLGLRLIYFSYDVKMKEKGDIPEGYSVSREKKERFSLILESASTNQTSMYLCASRQNQETQYFGPGTRLLVL.

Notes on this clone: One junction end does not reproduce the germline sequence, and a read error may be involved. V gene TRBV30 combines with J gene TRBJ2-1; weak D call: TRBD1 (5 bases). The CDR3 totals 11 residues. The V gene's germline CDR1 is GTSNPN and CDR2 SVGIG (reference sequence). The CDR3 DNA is TGCTCGCAGGGTTCCTACAATGAGCAGTTCTTC. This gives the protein CSQGSYNEQFF.

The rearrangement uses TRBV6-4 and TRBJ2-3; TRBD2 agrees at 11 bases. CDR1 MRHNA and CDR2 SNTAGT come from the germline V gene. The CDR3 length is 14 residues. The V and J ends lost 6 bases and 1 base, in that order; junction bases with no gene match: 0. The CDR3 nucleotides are TGTGCCAGCAGACTAGCGGGGGGCACAGATACGCAGTATTTT. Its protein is CASRLAGGTDTQYF.

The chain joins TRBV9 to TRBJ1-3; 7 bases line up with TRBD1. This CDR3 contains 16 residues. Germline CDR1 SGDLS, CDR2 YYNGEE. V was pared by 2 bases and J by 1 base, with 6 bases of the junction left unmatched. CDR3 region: CASSVTPGGSGNTIYF. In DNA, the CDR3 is TGTGCCAGCAGCGTTACCCCAGGGGGATCTGGAAACACCATATATTTT.

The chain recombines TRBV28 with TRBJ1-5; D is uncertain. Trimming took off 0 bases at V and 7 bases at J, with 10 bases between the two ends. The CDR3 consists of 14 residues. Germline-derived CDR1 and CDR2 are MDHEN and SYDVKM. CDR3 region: CASSLWPRWQPQHF. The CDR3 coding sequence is TGTGCCAGCAGTTTATGGCCTAGATGGCAGCCCCAGCATTTT.

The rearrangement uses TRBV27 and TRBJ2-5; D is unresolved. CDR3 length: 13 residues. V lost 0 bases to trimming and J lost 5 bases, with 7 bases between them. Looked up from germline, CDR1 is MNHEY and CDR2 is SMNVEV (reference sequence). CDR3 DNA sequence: TGTGCCAGCAGTTTATCGAGTTTTGAGACCCAGTACTTC. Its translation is CASSLSSFETQYF.

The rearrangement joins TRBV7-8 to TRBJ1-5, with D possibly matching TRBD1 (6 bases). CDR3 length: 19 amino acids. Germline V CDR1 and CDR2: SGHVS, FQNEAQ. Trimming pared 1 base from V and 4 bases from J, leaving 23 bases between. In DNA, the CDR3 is TGTGCCAGCAGCTTAGAATCTATGCGGGAGGGGGTTGCAAATCAGCCCCAGCATTTT. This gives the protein CASSLESMREGVANQPQHF.

CDR3 nucleotide sequence: TGTGCCAGCTCACTGTCCCTTAATGAAAAACTGTTTTTT. Translating gives CASSLSLNEKLFF. This chain uses TRBV18 with TRBJ1-4; D unclear. V lost 4 bases to trimming and J lost 4 bases, with 7 bases between them. The germline V gene encodes CDR1 KGHSH and CDR2 LQKENI. This CDR3 has 13 residues. The variable domain in full, completed from reference TRBV18 and TRBJ1-4, reads NAGVMQNPRHLVRRRGQEARLRCSPMKGHSHVYWYRQLPEEGLKFMVYLQKENIIDESGMPKERFSAEFPKEGPSILRIQQVVRGDSAAYFCASSLSLNEKLFFGSGTQLSVL.

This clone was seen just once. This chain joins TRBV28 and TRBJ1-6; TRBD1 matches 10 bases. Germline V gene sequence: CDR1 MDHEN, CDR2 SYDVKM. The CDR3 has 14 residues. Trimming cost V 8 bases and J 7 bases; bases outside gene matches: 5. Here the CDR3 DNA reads TGTGCCAGCGGCGGGACAGGGGTCAATTCACCCCTCCACTTT. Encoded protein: CASGGTGVNSPLHF.

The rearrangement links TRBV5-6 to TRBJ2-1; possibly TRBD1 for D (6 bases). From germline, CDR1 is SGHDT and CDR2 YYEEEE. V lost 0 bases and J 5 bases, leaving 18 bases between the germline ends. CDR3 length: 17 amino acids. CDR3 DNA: TGTGCCAGCAGCTTGGAGGTGGGGGCGGTAGTGGACAATGAGCAGTTCTTC. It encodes CASSLEVGAVVDNEQFF.

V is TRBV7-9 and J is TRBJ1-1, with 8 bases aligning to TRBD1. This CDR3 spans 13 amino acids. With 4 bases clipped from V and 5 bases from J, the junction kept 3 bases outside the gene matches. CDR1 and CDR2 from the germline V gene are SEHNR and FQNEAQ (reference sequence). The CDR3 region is CASSYRGGTEAFF. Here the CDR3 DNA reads TGTGCCAGCAGCTACAGGGGGGGTACTGAAGCTTTCTTT. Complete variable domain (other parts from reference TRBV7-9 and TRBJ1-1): DTGVSQNPRHKITKRGQNVTFRCDPISEHNRLYWYRQTLGQGPEFLTYFQNEAQLEKSRLLSDRFSAERPKGSFSTLEIQRTEQGDSAMYLCASSYRGGTEAFFGQGTRLTVV.

Here the CDR3 DNA reads TGTGCCTGGAGCGGAGAGACAGGGCCGATTGGGCCTTTCTTT. Translation: CAWSGETGPIGPFF. V gene TRBV30 combines with J gene TRBJ1-1, with 7 bases aligning to TRBD1. J was trimmed by 12 bases and V by 3 bases; bases with no gene match: 16. The CDR3 has 14 residues. Looked up from germline, CDR1 is GTSNPN and CDR2 is SVGIG (reference sequence).

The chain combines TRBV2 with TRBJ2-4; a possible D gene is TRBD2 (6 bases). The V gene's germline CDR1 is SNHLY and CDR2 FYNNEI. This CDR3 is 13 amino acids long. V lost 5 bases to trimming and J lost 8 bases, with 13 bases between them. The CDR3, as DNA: TGTGCCAGCAGTAAGGGACTTCTTGACATTCAGTACTTC. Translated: CASSKGLLDIQYF.

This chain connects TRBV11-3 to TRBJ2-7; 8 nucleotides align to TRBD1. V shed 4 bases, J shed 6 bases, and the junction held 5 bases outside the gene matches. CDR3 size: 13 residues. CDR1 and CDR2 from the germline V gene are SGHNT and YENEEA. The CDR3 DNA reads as TGTGCCAGCAGCTATAGGACAGGGAGCGAGCAGTACTTC. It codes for CASSYRTGSEQYF.

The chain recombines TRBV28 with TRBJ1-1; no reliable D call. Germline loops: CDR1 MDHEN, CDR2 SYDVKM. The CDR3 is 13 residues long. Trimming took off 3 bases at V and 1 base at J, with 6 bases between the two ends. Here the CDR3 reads CASSLPGNTEAFF. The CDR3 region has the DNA TGTGCCAGCAGTTTGCCGGGGAACACTGAAGCTTTCTTT.

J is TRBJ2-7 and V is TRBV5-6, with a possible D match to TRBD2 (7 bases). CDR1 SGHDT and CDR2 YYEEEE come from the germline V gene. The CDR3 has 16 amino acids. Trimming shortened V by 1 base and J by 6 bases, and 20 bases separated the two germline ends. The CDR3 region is CASSLSPFRGGGEQYF. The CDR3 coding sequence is TGTGCCAGCAGCTTGTCGCCCTTTCGGGGAGGGGGCGAGCAGTACTTC.

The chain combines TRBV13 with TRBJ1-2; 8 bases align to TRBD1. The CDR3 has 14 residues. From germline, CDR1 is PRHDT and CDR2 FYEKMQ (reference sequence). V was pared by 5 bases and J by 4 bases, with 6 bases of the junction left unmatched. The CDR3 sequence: CASSPDRGTYGYTF. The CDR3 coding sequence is TGTGCCAGCAGCCCCGACAGGGGAACCTATGGCTACACCTTC.

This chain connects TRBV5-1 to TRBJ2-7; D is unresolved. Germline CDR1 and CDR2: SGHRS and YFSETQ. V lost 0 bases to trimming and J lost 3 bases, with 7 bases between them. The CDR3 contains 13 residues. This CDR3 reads CASSLEQLYEQYF. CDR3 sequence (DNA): TGCGCCAGCAGCTTGGAACAGCTCTACGAGCAGTACTTC.

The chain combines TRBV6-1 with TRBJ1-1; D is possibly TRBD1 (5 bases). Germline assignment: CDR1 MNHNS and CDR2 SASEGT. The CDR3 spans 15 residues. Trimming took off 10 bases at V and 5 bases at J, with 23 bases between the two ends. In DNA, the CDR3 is TGTGCCACCGAAAAAGTGACGGGGGGATGGACTGAAGCTTTCTTT. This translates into CATEKVTGGWTEAFF.

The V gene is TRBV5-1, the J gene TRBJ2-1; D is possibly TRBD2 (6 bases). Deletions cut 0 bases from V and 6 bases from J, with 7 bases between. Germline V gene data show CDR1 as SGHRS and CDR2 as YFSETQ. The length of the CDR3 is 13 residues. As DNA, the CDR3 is TGCGCCAGCAGCTTGGGGAGGGGCAATGAGCAGTTCTTC. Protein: CASSLGRGNEQFF.

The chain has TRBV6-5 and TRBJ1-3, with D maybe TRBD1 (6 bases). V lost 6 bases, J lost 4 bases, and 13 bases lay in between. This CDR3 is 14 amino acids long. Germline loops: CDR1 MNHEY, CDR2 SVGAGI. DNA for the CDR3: TGTGCCAGCAGGGCCCAGGGGCGCGGAAACACCATATATTTT. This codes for CASRAQGRGNTIYF.

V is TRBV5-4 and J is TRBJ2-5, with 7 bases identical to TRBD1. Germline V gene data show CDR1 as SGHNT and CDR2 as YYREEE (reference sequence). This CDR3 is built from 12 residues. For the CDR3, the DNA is TGTGCAGAGGGACAGCACCAAGAGACCCAGTACTTC. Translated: CAEGQHQETQYF. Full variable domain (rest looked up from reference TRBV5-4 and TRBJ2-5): ETGVTQSPTHLIKTRGQQVTLRCSSQSGHNTVSWYQQALGQGPQFIFQYYREEENGRGNFPPRFSGLQFPNYSSELNVNALELDDSALYLCAEGQHQETQYFGPGTRLLVL.

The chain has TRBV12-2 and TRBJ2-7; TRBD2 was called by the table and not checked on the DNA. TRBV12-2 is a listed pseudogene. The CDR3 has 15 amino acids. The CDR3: CASRSGLAGSYEQYF. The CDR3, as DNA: TGTGCAAGTCGCTCGGGACTAGCGGGGTCCTACGAGCAGTACTTC.

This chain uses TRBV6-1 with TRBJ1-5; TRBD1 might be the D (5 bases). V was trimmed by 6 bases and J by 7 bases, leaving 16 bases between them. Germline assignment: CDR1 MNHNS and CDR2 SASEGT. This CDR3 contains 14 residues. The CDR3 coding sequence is TGTGCCAGCAGCGATAGGCAGGGAGGACAGCCCCAGCATTTT. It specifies CASSDRQGGQPQHF.